Described below is a single T cell receptor (beta chain) sequence and its context. Its antigen is not known. This sample is drawn from a study of blood T cells in healthy people across ages. A second PCR, run for roughly 7 to 11 cycles, used a sample-barcoded 5' primer plus a J-beta primer mix. The template-switch adaptor, which had 12 random nucleotides, put a tag on each cDNA molecule. TCRdb re-called the 5' RACE reads with MiXCR, one entry per CDR3 protein. The table lists hundreds of thousands of distinct CDR3 sequences, about a fifth of them singletons, with about 20% in the top ten. Each of the donors had around 10 milliliters of peripheral blood drawn into EDTA-treated Vacutainer tubes. Broader study findings: Long-lived and aged donors differed, with more naive CD4+ cells and higher diversity in the long-lived.

The sequence derives from a man between 65 and 85 years old in good health. Sequenced sample: blood.

CDR3 coding DNA: TGCAGCGTTGTCCCGAAAGAGACCCAGTACTTC. Its protein product is CSVVPKETQYF. J is TRBJ2-5 and V is TRBV29-1; D call uncertain. Trimming took off 4 bases at V and 3 bases at J, with 6 bases between the two ends. CDR3 length: 11 amino acids. Looked up from germline, CDR1 is SQVTM and CDR2 is ANQGSEA.